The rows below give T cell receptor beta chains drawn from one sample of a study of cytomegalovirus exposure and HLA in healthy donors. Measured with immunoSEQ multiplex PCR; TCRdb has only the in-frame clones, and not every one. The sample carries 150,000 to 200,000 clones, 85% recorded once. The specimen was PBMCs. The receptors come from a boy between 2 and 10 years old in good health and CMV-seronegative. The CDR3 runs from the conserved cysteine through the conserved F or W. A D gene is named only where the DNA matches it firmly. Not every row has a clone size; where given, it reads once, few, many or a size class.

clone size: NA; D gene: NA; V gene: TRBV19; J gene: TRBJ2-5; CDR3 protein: CASRASTETQYF; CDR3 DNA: TGTGCCAGTAGGGCCTCCACAGAGACCCAGTACTTC
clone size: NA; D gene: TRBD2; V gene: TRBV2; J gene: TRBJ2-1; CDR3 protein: CASRGTSMDNEQFF; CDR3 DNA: TGTGCCAGCAGGGGGACTAGCATGGACAATGAGCAGTTCTTC
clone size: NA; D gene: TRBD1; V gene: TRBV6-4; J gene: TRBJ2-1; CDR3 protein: CASSPVGQGAWGEQFF; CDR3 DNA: TGTGCCAGCTCTCCCGTGGGACAGGGGGCATGGGGTGAGCAGTTCTTC
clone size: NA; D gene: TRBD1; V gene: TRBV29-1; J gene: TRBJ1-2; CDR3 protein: CSTAGGYGGYTF; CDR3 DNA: TGCAGCACCGCAGGGGGATATGGTGGCTACACCTTC
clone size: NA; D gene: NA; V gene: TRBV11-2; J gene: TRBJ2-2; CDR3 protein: CASSPTKGWSGELFF; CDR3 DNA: TGTGCCAGCAGCCCCACCAAGGGGTGGAGCGGGGAGCTGTTTTTT
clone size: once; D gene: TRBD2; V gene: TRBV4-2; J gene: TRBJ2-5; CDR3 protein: CASSQEGLAGGHQETQYF; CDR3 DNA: TGTGCCAGCAGCCAAGAAGGGCTAGCGGGGGGCCACCAAGAGACCCAGTACTTC
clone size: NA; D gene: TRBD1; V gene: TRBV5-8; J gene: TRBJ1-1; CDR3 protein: CASSPTGWTEAFF; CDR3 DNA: TGTGCCAGCAGCCCGACAGGGTGGACTGAAGCTTTCTTT
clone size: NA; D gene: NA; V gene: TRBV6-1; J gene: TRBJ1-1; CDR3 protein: CASSEDPGGVTEAFF; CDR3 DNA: TGTGCCAGCAGTGAAGACCCTGGCGGGGTCACTGAAGCTTTCTTT
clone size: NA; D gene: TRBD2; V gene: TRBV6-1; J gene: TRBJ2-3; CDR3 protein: CASSALAGGHRTDTQYF; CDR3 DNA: TGTGCCAGCAGTGCTCTAGCGGGGGGGCATCGCACAGATACGCAGTATTTT
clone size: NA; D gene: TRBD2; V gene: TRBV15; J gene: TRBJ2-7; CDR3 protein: CATSRERGTSTYEQYF; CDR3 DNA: TGTGCCACCAGCAGAGAACGGGGGACTAGCACCTACGAGCAGTACTTC
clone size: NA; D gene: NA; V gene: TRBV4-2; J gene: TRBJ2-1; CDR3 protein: CASSQVGRRGITHNEQFF; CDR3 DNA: TGTGCCAGCAGCCAAGTCGGAAGGCGGGGCATAACTCACAATGAGCAGTTCTTC
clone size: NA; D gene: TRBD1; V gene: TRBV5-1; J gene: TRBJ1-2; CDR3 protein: CASSLESGGYGYTF; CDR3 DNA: TGCGCCAGCAGCTTGGAATCAGGGGGCTATGGCTACACCTTC
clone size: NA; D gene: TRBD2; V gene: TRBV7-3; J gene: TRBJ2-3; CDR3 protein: CASSLTSGGGNTQYF; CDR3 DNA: TGTGCCAGCAGCTTAACGAGCGGGGGCGGAAATACGCAGTATTTT
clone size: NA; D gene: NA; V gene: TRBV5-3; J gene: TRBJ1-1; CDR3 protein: CARSCRTRALNTEAFF; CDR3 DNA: TGTGCCAGAAGCTGTAGGACACGGGCCTTGAACACTGAAGCTTTCTTT
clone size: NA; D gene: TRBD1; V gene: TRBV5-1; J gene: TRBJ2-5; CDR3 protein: CASSSMGQQETQYF; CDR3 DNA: TGCGCCAGCAGCTCTATGGGACAGCAAGAGACCCAGTACTTC
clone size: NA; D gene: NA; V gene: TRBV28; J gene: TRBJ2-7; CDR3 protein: CASSSPLLAYSYEQYF; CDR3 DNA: TGTGCCAGCTCATCCCCTCTGTTAGCGTACTCCTACGAGCAGTACTTC
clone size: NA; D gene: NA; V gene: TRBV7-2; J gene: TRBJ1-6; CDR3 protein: CASSLGRRGRNSPLHF; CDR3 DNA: TGTGCCAGCAGCTTAGGTCGCAGGGGAAGGAATTCACCCCTCCACTTT
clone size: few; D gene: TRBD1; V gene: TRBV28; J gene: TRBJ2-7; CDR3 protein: CASSLTGGPVGEQYF; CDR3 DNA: TGTGCCAGCAGCCTAACAGGGGGCCCGGTAGGGGAGCAGTACTTC
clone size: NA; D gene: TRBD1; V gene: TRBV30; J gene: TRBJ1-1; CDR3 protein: CAWSVMDREEAFF; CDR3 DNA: TGTGCCTGGAGTGTAATGGACAGGGAGGAAGCTTTCTTT
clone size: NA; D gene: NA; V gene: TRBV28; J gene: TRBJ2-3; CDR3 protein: CASSRGLTDTQYF; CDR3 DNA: TGTGCCAGCAGTCGTGGACTCACAGATACGCAGTATTTT
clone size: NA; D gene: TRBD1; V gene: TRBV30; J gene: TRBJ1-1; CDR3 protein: CAAQGAPEAFF; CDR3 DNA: TGTGCCGCACAGGGGGCCCCCGAAGCTTTCTTT
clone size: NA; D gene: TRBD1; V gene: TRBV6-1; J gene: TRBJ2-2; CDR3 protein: CASRPDRGRTGELFF; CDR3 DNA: TGTGCCAGCAGGCCTGACAGGGGACGGACCGGGGAGCTGTTTTTT
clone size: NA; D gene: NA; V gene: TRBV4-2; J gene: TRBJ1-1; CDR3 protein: CASSQVRVEGTEAFF; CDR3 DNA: TGTGCCAGCAGCCAAGTGCGGGTAGAGGGAACTGAAGCTTTCTTT
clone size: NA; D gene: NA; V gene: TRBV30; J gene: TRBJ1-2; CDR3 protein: CAFSTGNYGYTF; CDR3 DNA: TGTGCCTTCTCCACAGGGAACTATGGCTACACCTTC
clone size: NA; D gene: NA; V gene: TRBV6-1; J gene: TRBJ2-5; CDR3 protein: CASNNRVGETQYF; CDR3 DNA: TGTGCCAGCAACAACAGGGTAGGAGAGACCCAGTACTTC
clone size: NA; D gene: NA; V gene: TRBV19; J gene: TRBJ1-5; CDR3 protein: CASSMGGNQPQHF; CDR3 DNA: TGTGCCAGTAGTATGGGGGGAAATCAGCCCCAGCATTTT
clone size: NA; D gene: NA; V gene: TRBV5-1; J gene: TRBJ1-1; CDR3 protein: CASSLGPRGTEAFF; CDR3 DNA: TGCGCCAGCAGCTTGGGACCCCGGGGTACTGAAGCTTTCTTT
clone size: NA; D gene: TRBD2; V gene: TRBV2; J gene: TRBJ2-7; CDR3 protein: CASSETLGLAGAGRNEQYF; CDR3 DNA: TGTGCCAGCAGTGAAACCCTCGGACTAGCGGGAGCAGGTCGTAACGAGCAGTACTTC
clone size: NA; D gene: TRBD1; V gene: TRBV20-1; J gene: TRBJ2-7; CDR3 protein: CSADREDEQYF; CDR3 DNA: TGCAGTGCCGACAGGGAAGACGAGCAGTACTTC